This is a list of T cell receptor beta chains from one sample in a study of blood T cell repertoires in COVID-19. The table came from immunoSEQ multiplex PCR; TCRdb's copy has only in-frame clones and leaves some out. The data show hundreds of thousands of clones, just under 90% seen once. Sequences were obtained from PBMCs or T cells enriched from blood (not recorded which). These receptors all come from a woman in her 30s who had recovered from COVID-19. The CDR3 runs from the conserved cysteine through the conserved F or W. A D gene is named only where the DNA matches it firmly. Clone size is shown for a subset of rows, as once, few, many or a class of expanded clone.

j_gene: TRBJ1-5
v_gene: TRBV2
d_gene: TRBD1
abundance: -
CDR3nt: TGTGCCAGCAGGGGACAGGCTAATCAGCCCCAGCATTTT
CDR3aa: CASRGQANQPQHF

j_gene: TRBJ1-2
v_gene: TRBV6-5
d_gene: TRBD1
abundance: -
CDR3nt: TGTGCCAGCAGGCCGGGACAGGGTGAGGCTGGCTACACCTTC
CDR3aa: CASRPGQGEAGYTF

j_gene: TRBJ1-1
v_gene: TRBV6-4
d_gene: -
abundance: -
CDR3nt: TGTGCCAGCAGTGAGGGGGCTGGAACTGAAGCTTTCTTT
CDR3aa: CASSEGAGTEAFF

j_gene: TRBJ1-2
v_gene: TRBV20-1
d_gene: -
abundance: -
CDR3nt: TGCAGGGCCAGGATCCTCTATGGCTACACCTTC
CDR3aa: CRARILYGYTF

j_gene: TRBJ2-7
v_gene: TRBV11-2
d_gene: -
abundance: -
CDR3nt: TGTGCCAGCAGCCCTAATGGGGGCCCATACGAGCAGTACTTC
CDR3aa: CASSPNGGPYEQYF

j_gene: TRBJ1-5
v_gene: TRBV9
d_gene: -
abundance: -
CDR3nt: TGTGCCAGCAGCGTAGGAGACAGCTATCAGCCCCAGCATTTT
CDR3aa: CASSVGDSYQPQHF

j_gene: TRBJ1-2
v_gene: TRBV4-3
d_gene: TRBD1
abundance: -
CDR3nt: TGCGCCAGCAGCCAACAGGGGGCGCGAGGTGTACACTATGGCTACACCTTC
CDR3aa: CASSQQGARGVHYGYTF

j_gene: TRBJ2-1
v_gene: TRBV6-2/TRBV6-3
d_gene: -
abundance: -
CDR3nt: TGTGCCAGCAGCCCGGGCGGGGATGTGTACAATGAGCAGTTCTTC
CDR3aa: CASSPGGDVYNEQFF

j_gene: TRBJ2-7
v_gene: TRBV27
d_gene: TRBD2
abundance: -
CDR3nt: TGTGCCAGCAGTTCGAGCGGGAGACTCGAGCAGTACTTC
CDR3aa: CASSSSGRLEQYF

j_gene: TRBJ2-1
v_gene: TRBV6-4
d_gene: -
abundance: -
CDR3nt: TGTGCCAGCAGTCCGGGACTCTCGGGGGACAATGAGCAGTTCTTC
CDR3aa: CASSPGLSGDNEQFF

j_gene: TRBJ2-3
v_gene: TRBV6-4
d_gene: TRBD2
abundance: -
CDR3nt: TGTGCCAGCAGTTCTTCCCCCGATATAGCGGGAACAGATACGCAGTATTTT
CDR3aa: CASSSSPDIAGTDTQYF

j_gene: TRBJ2-2
v_gene: TRBV3-1/TRBV3-2
d_gene: -
abundance: -
CDR3nt: TGTGCCAGCAGCCAAGATCTAGCGTCCGGGGAGCTGTTTTTT
CDR3aa: CASSQDLASGELFF

j_gene: TRBJ1-1
v_gene: TRBV7-2
d_gene: -
abundance: -
CDR3nt: TGTGCCAGCAGCTTAGGCAGGGCCAGCACTGAAGCTTTCTTT
CDR3aa: CASSLGRASTEAFF

j_gene: TRBJ2-1
v_gene: TRBV18
d_gene: TRBD1
abundance: -
CDR3nt: TGTGCCAGCTCACCTTCGACAGGGGCGATTGGAAGTGAGCAGTTCTTC
CDR3aa: CASSPSTGAIGSEQFF

j_gene: TRBJ1-5
v_gene: TRBV18
d_gene: -
abundance: -
CDR3nt: TGTGCCAGCTCCCTCGAGGGCAACAATCAGCCCCAGCATTTT
CDR3aa: CASSLEGNNQPQHF

j_gene: TRBJ2-7
v_gene: TRBV10-3
d_gene: -
abundance: -
CDR3nt: TGTGCCATCACTAACGGAGCCTACGAGCAGTACTTC
CDR3aa: CAITNGAYEQYF

j_gene: TRBJ2-7
v_gene: TRBV6-2/TRBV6-3
d_gene: TRBD2
abundance: -
CDR3nt: TGTGCCAGCAGTTTTGCGGGAGGCTTCTACGAGCAGTACTTC
CDR3aa: CASSFAGGFYEQYF

j_gene: TRBJ2-1
v_gene: TRBV6-4
d_gene: TRBD2
abundance: -
CDR3nt: TGTGCCAGCAGTGATTTGGGACTAGCGGGAGGTGTTCCTAGCAATGAGCAGTTCTTC
CDR3aa: CASSDLGLAGGVPSNEQFF

j_gene: TRBJ2-3
v_gene: TRBV29-1
d_gene: -
abundance: -
CDR3nt: TGCAGCGCGACACCAAGAGGTACAGATACGCAGTATTTT
CDR3aa: CSATPRGTDTQYF

j_gene: TRBJ1-6
v_gene: TRBV19
d_gene: TRBD1
abundance: few
CDR3nt: TGTGCCAGTAGTCCAGGGGGCACCTATAATTCACCCCTCCACTTT
CDR3aa: CASSPGGTYNSPLHF

j_gene: TRBJ2-1
v_gene: TRBV14
d_gene: TRBD2
abundance: -
CDR3nt: TGTGCCAGCAGCCCGGGACTAGCGGGAGAGGGAGAGCAGTTCTTC
CDR3aa: CASSPGLAGEGEQFF

j_gene: TRBJ2-7
v_gene: TRBV12-3/TRBV12-4
d_gene: -
abundance: -
CDR3nt: TGTGCCAGCAGTTTAAGGAGAGCCTACGAGCAGTACTTC
CDR3aa: CASSLRRAYEQYF

j_gene: TRBJ2-7
v_gene: TRBV7-8
d_gene: TRBD2
abundance: -
CDR3nt: TGTGCCAGCAGCTTAGGCGCAGGCGGGAGCCCCCGGGAGCAGTACTTC
CDR3aa: CASSLGAGGSPREQYF

j_gene: TRBJ1-2
v_gene: TRBV7-2
d_gene: -
abundance: -
CDR3nt: TGTGCCAGCAGCTTTGGGGGGGGCTATGGCTACACCTTC
CDR3aa: CASSFGGGYGYTF

j_gene: TRBJ2-1
v_gene: TRBV11-2
d_gene: -
abundance: -
CDR3nt: TGTGCCAGCAGCTTCGATGCCCGAGCCTACAATGAGCAGTTCTTC
CDR3aa: CASSFDARAYNEQFF

j_gene: TRBJ2-1
v_gene: TRBV19
d_gene: -
abundance: -
CDR3nt: TGTGCCAGTAGTCGGTACAATGAGCAGTTCTTC
CDR3aa: CASSRYNEQFF

j_gene: TRBJ1-1
v_gene: TRBV11-2
d_gene: TRBD1
abundance: -
CDR3nt: TGTGCCAGCAGCGACCAGGGGGCGATTGAGGTATTCTCTGAAGCTTTCTTT
CDR3aa: CASSDQGAIEVFSEAFF

j_gene: TRBJ2-7
v_gene: TRBV12-5
d_gene: -
abundance: -
CDR3nt: TGTGCTAGTGGTTTCGCCTACGAGCAGTACTTC
CDR3aa: CASGFAYEQYF

j_gene: TRBJ1-5
v_gene: TRBV23-1
d_gene: -
abundance: -
CDR3nt: TGCGCCAGCAGTCAACCCGTTTTCGGAGGGTCCAGCAATCAGCCCCAGCATTTT
CDR3aa: CASSQPVFGGSSNQPQHF

j_gene: TRBJ2-1
v_gene: TRBV6-5
d_gene: TRBD2
abundance: -
CDR3nt: TGTGCCAGCAGTCCCCTCTTCGGGGGGGGCAATGAGCAGTTCTTC
CDR3aa: CASSPLFGGGNEQFF

j_gene: TRBJ1-5
v_gene: TRBV7-2
d_gene: -
abundance: -
CDR3nt: TGTGCCAGCAGCTCTACCACGGGACCTTTTGGGGGGCAGCCCCAGCATTTT
CDR3aa: CASSSTTGPFGGQPQHF

j_gene: TRBJ2-1
v_gene: TRBV27
d_gene: TRBD2
abundance: -
CDR3nt: TGTGCCAGCAGTTCCCCTAGCGGGAGTCGTAGGTTCTTC
CDR3aa: CASSSPSGSRRFF

j_gene: TRBJ2-1
v_gene: TRBV11-3
d_gene: TRBD2
abundance: -
CDR3nt: TGTGCCAGCAGCCTCGGACTAGCCGCCTACAATGAGCAGTTCTTC
CDR3aa: CASSLGLAAYNEQFF

j_gene: TRBJ2-7
v_gene: TRBV27
d_gene: -
abundance: -
CDR3nt: TGTGCCAGCAGTTTACCTACTAGTTACCCCTACGAGCAGTACTTC
CDR3aa: CASSLPTSYPYEQYF

j_gene: TRBJ1-3
v_gene: TRBV5-1
d_gene: -
abundance: few
CDR3nt: TGCGCCAGCAGCTTGGGTCCAGGAGGAAACACCATATATTTT
CDR3aa: CASSLGPGGNTIYF

j_gene: TRBJ2-7
v_gene: TRBV6-5
d_gene: -
abundance: -
CDR3nt: TGTGCCAGCAGTTACAGTAGGAGGGGTTCCTACGAGCAGTACTTC
CDR3aa: CASSYSRRGSYEQYF

j_gene: TRBJ1-3
v_gene: TRBV10-3
d_gene: TRBD1
abundance: -
CDR3nt: TGTGCCATCAGTGAGTCAAGGGGGCCAGGAAACACCATATATTTT
CDR3aa: CAISESRGPGNTIYF

j_gene: TRBJ2-2
v_gene: TRBV7-9
d_gene: -
abundance: -
CDR3nt: TGTGCCAGCAGCGTAGGGGTGTGGCAGGCCGACACCGGGGAGCTGTTTTTT
CDR3aa: CASSVGVWQADTGELFF

j_gene: TRBJ1-1
v_gene: TRBV6-5
d_gene: -
abundance: -
CDR3nt: TGTGCCAGCAGTTACTCGGGAGGGAACACTGAAGCTTTCTTT
CDR3aa: CASSYSGGNTEAFF

j_gene: TRBJ1-5
v_gene: TRBV7-2
d_gene: TRBD1
abundance: -
CDR3nt: TGTGCCAGCAGCTTAGCGCGGGGACAGGGGACTAGCAATCAGCCCCAGCATTTT
CDR3aa: CASSLARGQGTSNQPQHF

j_gene: TRBJ2-2
v_gene: TRBV7-6
d_gene: -
abundance: -
CDR3nt: TGTGCCAGCAGCCTTAGGAGCACCTCGAACACCGGGGAGCTGTTTTTT
CDR3aa: CASSLRSTSNTGELFF

j_gene: TRBJ1-5
v_gene: TRBV19
d_gene: -
abundance: few
CDR3nt: TGTGCCAGTAGCACTTCGGACTCACCACCCAATCAGCCCCAGCATTTT
CDR3aa: CASSTSDSPPNQPQHF

j_gene: TRBJ2-5
v_gene: TRBV4-2
d_gene: TRBD2
abundance: -
CDR3nt: TGTGCCAGCAGCCTTCTAGCGGGAGGACTCCAAGAGACCCAGTACTTC
CDR3aa: CASSLLAGGLQETQYF

j_gene: TRBJ1-4
v_gene: TRBV28
d_gene: -
abundance: -
CDR3nt: TGTGCCAGCAGTTTAGGCCAGGGCCATGAAAAACTGTTTTTT
CDR3aa: CASSLGQGHEKLFF

j_gene: TRBJ2-1
v_gene: TRBV9
d_gene: -
abundance: -
CDR3nt: TGTGCCAGCAGCCCCGGGACTGCCCAATGGGAGCAGTTCTTC
CDR3aa: CASSPGTAQWEQFF

j_gene: TRBJ2-7
v_gene: TRBV5-1
d_gene: -
abundance: -
CDR3nt: TGCGCCAGCAGCCGACCAGGGGTGGGCGAGCAGTACTTC
CDR3aa: CASSRPGVGEQYF

j_gene: TRBJ2-2
v_gene: TRBV10-3
d_gene: TRBD1
abundance: -
CDR3nt: TGTGCCATCAAAGCAAATGCAGGGACAGGGGGAACGGTGGACACCGGGGAGCTGTTTTTT
CDR3aa: CAIKANAGTGGTVDTGELFF

j_gene: TRBJ2-7
v_gene: TRBV11-2
d_gene: -
abundance: -
CDR3nt: TGTGCCAGCAGCTTAGGGGGGGATGTCGAGCAGTACTTC
CDR3aa: CASSLGGDVEQYF

j_gene: TRBJ1-2
v_gene: TRBV11-3
d_gene: -
abundance: few
CDR3nt: TGTGCCAGCAGCCCCCGGAGGGGATCCGATGGAGGCTACACCTTC
CDR3aa: CASSPRRGSDGGYTF

j_gene: TRBJ2-1
v_gene: TRBV19
d_gene: TRBD2
abundance: -
CDR3nt: TGTGCCAGTAGTACGCGGGAGGGGTACAATGAGCAGTTCTTC
CDR3aa: CASSTREGYNEQFF

j_gene: TRBJ2-2
v_gene: TRBV27
d_gene: TRBD2
abundance: -
CDR3nt: TGTGCCAGCAGGGGGACTAACGGAGTGAACACCGGGGAGCTGTTTTTT
CDR3aa: CASRGTNGVNTGELFF

j_gene: TRBJ2-1
v_gene: TRBV18
d_gene: -
abundance: -
CDR3nt: TGTGCCAGCTCACGGGCGGCCGCCGGGGTGGATGAGCAGTTCTTC
CDR3aa: CASSRAAAGVDEQFF

j_gene: TRBJ1-2
v_gene: TRBV5-4
d_gene: TRBD1
abundance: -
CDR3nt: TGTGCCAGCAGCTTGAGGACAGGAGTGCCGGGCTACACCTTC
CDR3aa: CASSLRTGVPGYTF